Below, 27 T cell receptor beta chains from the same sample are listed, as sequenced in a study of cytomegalovirus exposure and HLA in healthy donors. This PCR relied on a set of 60 Vbeta primers and 13 Jbeta primers. Generated by immunoSEQ multiplex PCR, the TCRdb table keeps only in-frame clones and is missing some. This sample has some 190,000 clones, with over 80% found just once. Sequenced sample: PBMCs. These receptors originate from a man aged 35 to 55 in good health and CMV-seronegative.

The rearrangement uses TRBV6-5 and TRBJ1-2; D is unresolved. The V gene lost 2 bases and the J gene lost 3 bases, with 10 bases spanning the gap. CDR3 length: 14 amino acids. CDR1 is MNHEY and CDR2 is SVGAGI in the germline V gene. The CDR3 DNA follows: TGTGCCAGCAGTTACGCCTCCGGGGACTATGGCTACACCTTC. This sequence encodes CASSYASGDYGYTF.

As for this clone: A read error may account for a junction end that differs from germline. The rearrangement links TRBV7-7 to TRBJ2-3, with 8 bases aligning to TRBD2. The CDR3 sequence is 15 residues long. Germline-derived CDR1 and CDR2 are SSHAT and FNYEAQ (reference sequence). CDR3 nucleotides: TGTGCTAGCAGCGCCGTGACTAGCGGCACAGATACGCAGTATTTT. Its protein is CASSAVTSGTDTQYF.

The gene calls are TRBV15 and TRBJ1-2, with D perhaps matching TRBD1 (5 bases). This CDR3 has 15 residues. Germline lookup yields CDR1 LNHNV and CDR2 YYDKDF (reference sequence). Trimming left V 3 bases short and J 5 bases short, with 16 bases between. CDR3 nucleotides: TGTGCCACCAGCAGGCCCCCGATGACAGCTTATGGCTACACCTTC. It specifies CATSRPPMTAYGYTF.

This sequence joins TRBV6-5 and TRBJ1-3; a possible D gene is TRBD1 (6 bases). V was trimmed by 2 bases and J by 0 bases, leaving 11 bases between them. The CDR3 covers 16 residues. The germline V gene encodes CDR1 MNHEY and CDR2 SVGAGI. The chain's CDR3 is CASSYTTGSSGNTIYF. The CDR3 DNA sequence: TGTGCCAGCAGTTACACCACAGGGAGCTCTGGAAACACCATATATTTT.

The J gene is TRBJ2-5, the V gene TRBV5-1; TRBD2 agrees at 15 bases. CDR3 length: 21 amino acids. Unmatched junction bases numbered 17, after V lost 3 bases and J lost 2 bases. CDR1 and CDR2 (germline): SGHRS, YFSETQ. The CDR3 DNA is TGCGCCAGCAGCTGGACTAGCGGGAGGGCCTGGAAAACCAGCGTACAAGAGACCCAGTACTTC. As protein: CASSWTSGRAWKTSVQETQYF.

The J gene is TRBJ1-1, the V gene TRBV5-4; TRBD1 matches 7 bases. The germline gives CDR1 SGHNT, CDR2 YYREEE (reference sequence). The trim removed 4 bases at V and 5 bases at J, leaving 11 bases unmatched. The CDR3 runs 15 residues. This CDR3 reads CASSRQAGGLTEAFF. The CDR3 region has the DNA TGTGCCAGCAGCCGCCAGGCAGGGGGACTTACTGAAGCTTTCTTT.

V usage is TRBV29-1 and J usage is TRBJ1-2, with D possibly matching TRBD1 (6 bases). The CDR3 sequence is 11 residues long. V gave up 7 bases and J gave up 8 bases, with 14 bases separating them. Germline CDR1 is SQVTM and CDR2 is ANQGSEA. CDR3 sequence: CSGGETGGYTF. CDR3 sequence (DNA): TGCAGCGGAGGGGAGACAGGAGGCTACACCTTC.

The sample holds a few counts of this clone. This chain joins TRBV5-4 and TRBJ2-2, with 7 bases that match TRBD2. The CDR3 totals 15 residues. With V trimmed by 5 bases and J by 8 bases, 12 bases remained unmatched. Germline V gene sequence: CDR1 SGHNT, CDR2 YYREEE (reference sequence). The CDR3 here is CASSWGGRARGELFF. In DNA, the CDR3 is TGTGCCAGCAGTTGGGGGGGGAGGGCCCGTGGGGAGCTGTTTTTT.

The chain recombines TRBV5-1 with TRBJ1-2; the match to TRBD1 covers 7 bases. With V trimmed by 0 bases and J by 5 bases, 7 bases remained unmatched. CDR3 length: 15 amino acids. Germline V gene lookup returns CDR1 SGHRS and CDR2 YFSETQ. CDR3 coding DNA: TGCGCCAGCAGCTTGGTGGGACAGCCATTTTATGGCTACACCTTC. The encoded protein is CASSLVGQPFYGYTF.

This clone was detected a few times. The V gene is TRBV5-3, the J gene TRBJ2-7, with 8 positions matching TRBD2. TRBV5-3 is an ORF, and what it does is uncertain. J was trimmed by 6 bases and V by 6 bases; bases with no gene match: 11. The CDR3 is 14 amino acids. CDR3 protein: CARTAGTSLSEQYF. CDR3 coding DNA: TGTGCCAGAACGGCCGGGACTAGTCTCTCCGAGCAGTACTTC.

The chain joins TRBV18 to TRBJ2-5; D remains unclear. CDR3 length: 12 amino acids. Germline V lookup: CDR1 KGHSH, CDR2 LQKENI. Trimming removed 6 bases at V and 2 bases at J, with 7 bases between. The CDR3, as DNA: TGTGCCAGCTCTAGCCAGCAAGAGACCCAGTACTTC. Residues: CASSSQQETQYF. The entire variable domain, with the rest obtained from reference TRBV18 and TRBJ2-5, is as follows: NAGVMQNPRHLVRRRGQEARLRCSPMKGHSHVYWYRQLPEEGLKFMVYLQKENIIDESGMPKERFSAEFPKEGPSILRIQQVVRGDSAAYFCASSSQQETQYFGPGTRLLVL.

The chain has TRBV6-6 and TRBJ2-7; D perhaps matches TRBD1 (5 bases). The CDR3 loop spans 14 amino acids. Trimming removed 0 bases at V and 2 bases at J, with 8 bases between. The V gene's germline CDR1 is MNHNY and CDR2 SVGAGI (reference sequence). The CDR3 protein is CASSYSGLTYEQYF. The CDR3 DNA follows: TGTGCCAGCAGTTACTCGGGGCTGACCTACGAGCAGTACTTC.

Concerning this clone: One end of the junction fails to match germline, which may point to a read error. V is TRBV7-2 and J is TRBJ2-7; D remains unclear. The CDR3 runs to 13 residues. Germline loops: CDR1 SGHTA, CDR2 FQGNSA. The CDR3 sequence: CASSLSETYERYF. The CDR3 DNA sequence: TGTGCCAGCAGCTTATCAGAGACCTACGAGCGGTACTTC.

The chain is built from TRBV7-2 and TRBJ2-7; 7 bases match TRBD2. Germline V CDR1 and CDR2: SGHTA, FQGNSA. The V segment lost 5 bases and the J segment 0 bases; nucleotides outside the gene matches: 7. The CDR3 is made up of 15 amino acids. The CDR3 sequence is CASSARDYPSYEQYF. The DNA of the CDR3 is TGTGCCAGCAGCGCCCGGGACTACCCCTCCTACGAGCAGTACTTC.

V usage is TRBV28 and J usage is TRBJ2-2, with 8 nucleotides matching TRBD1. V dropped 6 bases and J dropped 6; count of bases not matched to a gene: 18. Germline CDR1 is MDHEN and CDR2 is SYDVKM. CDR3 length: 18 residues. This CDR3 is CASSTFDRGIEFSGELFF. The CDR3 nucleotides are TGTGCCAGCAGCACTTTCGACAGGGGAATAGAGTTCTCCGGGGAGCTGTTTTTT. The whole variable domain, remainder taken from reference TRBV28 and TRBJ2-2, is DVKVTQSSRYLVKRTGEKVFLECVQDMDHENMFWYRQDPGLGLRLIYFSYDVKMKEKGDIPEGYSVSREKKERFSLILESASTNQTSMYLCASSTFDRGIEFSGELFFGEGSRLTVL.

As DNA, the CDR3 is TGTGCCAGCAGCTTGCCTTACAGGGGAGGTTACGAGCAGTACTTC. This codes for CASSLPYRGGYEQYF. The chain employs TRBV5-4 and TRBJ2-7; a possible D gene is TRBD1 (7 bases). From germline, CDR1 is SGHNT and CDR2 YYREEE (reference sequence). V was clipped by 1 base and J by 4 bases, with 15 bases between them. This CDR3 spans 15 amino acids. Using reference TRBV5-4 and TRBJ2-7 for the parts outside the CDR3, the full variable domain is ETGVTQSPTHLIKTRGQQVTLRCSSQSGHNTVSWYQQALGQGPQFIFQYYREEENGRGNFPPRFSGLQFPNYSSELNVNALELDDSALYLCASSLPYRGGYEQYFGPGTRLTVT.

The chain recombines TRBV4-3 with TRBJ2-1; 8 bases fit TRBD1. V lost 4 bases and J lost 9; bases outside the gene matches: 8. Looked up from germline, CDR1 is LGHNA and CDR2 is YSLEER. The CDR3 covers 14 residues. The CDR3: CASSPGQGRAEQFF. The CDR3 region has the DNA TGCGCCAGCAGCCCAGGACAGGGAAGGGCTGAGCAGTTCTTC.

For the CDR3, the DNA is TGTGCCAGTAGTATCGGACAGGGGGCAATCAATGAGCAGTTCTTC. Protein sequence: CASSIGQGAINEQFF. The chain recombines TRBV19 with TRBJ2-1; TRBD1 matches at 11 bases. The J segment lost 6 bases and the V segment lost 3 bases, leaving 4 bases of the junction unmatched. Germline V gives CDR1 LNHDA, CDR2 SQIVND (reference sequence). This CDR3 region has 15 residues.

This chain uses TRBV19 with TRBJ2-3; 10 bases are a match to TRBD2. The J segment lost 8 bases and the V segment lost 7 bases, leaving 6 bases of the junction unmatched. Germline V gives CDR1 LNHDA, CDR2 SQIVND (reference sequence). CDR3 length: 13 residues. The CDR3 DNA reads as TGTGCCAGTAAGAGCGGGGGGGCCTCTACGCAGTATTTT. This encodes CASKSGGASTQYF.

The chain uses TRBV6-6 and TRBJ1-2; TRBD1 matches 8 bases. J lost 8 bases, V lost 5 bases, and 7 bases had no gene match. This CDR3 contains 13 residues. Germline V gene data show CDR1 as MNHNY and CDR2 as SVGAGI (reference sequence). Here the CDR3 DNA reads TGTGCCAGCAGTGGGCAGGGGGCACGAGGCTACACCTTC. This codes for CASSGQGARGYTF.

The chain carries TRBV30 and TRBJ2-4; weak D call: TRBD2 (6 bases). Germline-derived CDR1 and CDR2 are GTSNPN and SVGIG (reference sequence). V was trimmed by 5 bases and J by 6 bases, leaving 23 bases between them. The CDR3 consists of 16 residues. The CDR3 sequence is CAWASGRAPGGNIQYF. CDR3 nucleotides: TGTGCCTGGGCCTCAGGCCGGGCCCCCGGGGGAAACATTCAGTACTTC.

The genes are TRBV18 and TRBJ1-1, with D perhaps TRBD1 (5 bases). V lost 1 base, J lost 4 bases, and 13 bases lay in between. There are 15 residues in the CDR3. Germline lookup yields CDR1 KGHSH and CDR2 LQKENI. The CDR3 loop is CASSPREGTGTEAFF. The CDR3 DNA sequence: TGTGCCAGCTCACCACGGGAGGGGACGGGCACTGAAGCTTTCTTT.

J is TRBJ1-1 and V is TRBV5-4; unclear D gene. Trimming removed 4 bases from V and 6 bases from J, with 19 bases in between. The CDR3 is 15 residues long. The germline V gene has CDR1 SGHNT and CDR2 YYREEE (reference sequence). Written as DNA, the CDR3 is TGTGCCAGCAGCGTGCCCGAGGGAGGAGGGCCTGAAGCTTTCTTT. It translates to CASSVPEGGGPEAFF.

The chain uses TRBV23-1 and TRBJ2-7, with 11 nucleotides matching TRBD2. TRBV23-1 is designated an ORF whose function remains uncertain. The CDR3 sequence is 22 residues long. With 2 bases clipped from V and 6 bases from J, the junction kept 27 bases outside the gene matches. The CDR3 spells CASSQDALGLPKHGLAGGEQYF. The CDR3 nucleotides are TGCGCCAGCAGTCAAGACGCCCTCGGACTCCCTAAACACGGGCTAGCGGGGGGCGAGCAGTACTTC.

This clone was detected once. This chain joins TRBV28 and TRBJ2-7, with D possibly being TRBD2 (7 bases). The germline V and J ends were trimmed by 2 bases and 5 bases, with 16 bases remaining between them. The germline V gene has CDR1 MDHEN and CDR2 SYDVKM. This CDR3 is built from 15 residues. In nucleotides, the CDR3 is TGTGCCAGCAGTTTAGGGGGGGCAGGTTTGGACGAGCAGTACTTC. Amino acids: CASSLGGAGLDEQYF.

V is TRBV9 and J is TRBJ2-7; 12 nucleotides agree with TRBD1. The CDR3 spans 14 residues. Germline CDR1 is SGDLS and CDR2 is YYNGEE. V shed 3 bases, J shed 6 bases, and the junction held 4 bases outside the gene matches. CDR3 residues: CASSAGQGAFEQYF. CDR3 in DNA: TGTGCCAGCAGCGCGGGACAGGGGGCATTCGAGCAGTACTTC.

This clone occurred once. The V gene is TRBV7-2, the J gene TRBJ1-4, with D maybe TRBD1 (5 bases). Germline loops: CDR1 SGHTA, CDR2 FQGNSA. CDR3 size: 14 residues. With 3 bases removed from V and 4 bases from J, the gap between germline ends came to 9 bases. Written as DNA, the CDR3 is TGTGCCAGCAGCTTCGCAGGGATTAATGAAAAACTGTTTTTT. Amino acids: CASSFAGINEKLFF.